A single sample is the source of the 25 T cell receptor beta chains below, sequenced in a study of OX40 agonist ivuxolimab in advanced cancers. Some clones are missing from TCRdb's copy, which holds only in-frame ones; the method was immunoSEQ multiplex PCR. The sample yields around 19,000 clones, 74% seen once. The material sequenced was CD4+ or CD8+ T cells sorted from blood, taken in a trial of the OX40 agonist ivuxolimab. The receptors derive from an adult with an advanced solid tumor such as melanoma, head and neck, liver or kidney cancer.

The chain is built from TRBV28 and TRBJ2-5; D is perhaps TRBD1 or TRBD2 (5 bases each). From germline, CDR1 is MDHEN and CDR2 SYDVKM. The CDR3 sequence is 15 residues long. Deletions cut 2 bases from V and 1 base from J, with 11 bases between. The CDR3 protein is CASSLLRDAQETQYF. The DNA for the CDR3 is TGTGCCAGCAGTTTACTCCGGGACGCCCAAGAGACCCAGTACTTC.

The chain recombines TRBV27 with TRBJ1-4; D ambiguous. This CDR3 comprises 14 residues. V lost 6 bases and J 3 bases, leaving 11 bases between the germline ends. Germline V gene data show CDR1 as MNHEY and CDR2 as SMNVEV (reference sequence). This chain's CDR3 is CASRKGVSNEKLFF. The CDR3 DNA is TGTGCCAGCAGGAAGGGCGTATCTAATGAAAAACTGTTTTTT.

The chain links TRBV4-1 to TRBJ1-6; D gene uncertain. Trimming shortened V by 0 bases and J by 0 bases, and 6 bases separated the two germline ends. This CDR3 is built from 16 residues. Germline loops: CDR1 MGHRA, CDR2 YSYEKL. The CDR3: CASSQEEHSYNSPLHF. The CDR3, as DNA: TGCGCCAGCAGCCAAGAAGAGCACTCCTATAATTCACCCCTCCACTTT.

The chain links TRBV9 to TRBJ2-5; weak D call: TRBD2 (6 bases). Judging by the DNA end, TRBJ2-7 fits better; the J call may be wrong. The CDR3 consists of 15 residues. The germline CDR1 and CDR2 sequences are SGDLS and YYNGEE. CDR3 residues: CASSPGGGSVYEQYF. CDR3 bases: TGTGCCAGCAGCCCTGGTGGAGGGTCCGTCTACGAGCAGTACTTC.

The gene calls are TRBV5-6 and TRBJ2-7; the D gene is possibly TRBD1 (6 bases). CDR3 length equals 14 residues. Per germline, CDR1 SGHDT and CDR2 YYEEEE. Deletions cut 3 bases from V and 2 bases from J, with 12 bases between. The CDR3 DNA is TGTGCCAGCAGCTACGGGACATCAACCTACGAGCAGTACTTC. It yields the protein CASSYGTSTYEQYF.

The CDR3 DNA sequence: TGTGCCAGCAGTCTTTTAAAGCGGGTCGTTGGAGATACGCAGTATTTT. Translating it yields CASSLLKRVVGDTQYF. The chain carries TRBV2 and TRBJ2-3, with a possible D match to TRBD2 (6 bases). The CDR3 loop spans 16 amino acids. Germline values: CDR1 SNHLY, CDR2 FYNNEI. Trimming pared 5 bases from V and 5 bases from J, leaving 20 bases between.

CDR3 in DNA: TGTGCCATCAGTGTTTTAGACAAAAGGGACACTGAAGCTTTCTTT. This gives the protein CAISVLDKRDTEAFF. V is TRBV10-3 and J is TRBJ1-1; D gene ambiguous. With 4 bases removed from V and 3 bases from J, the gap between germline ends came to 15 bases. This CDR3 contains 15 residues. Looked up from germline, CDR1 is ENHRY and CDR2 is SYGVKD.

The CDR3 reads CASSQEGLAAYNEQFF. CDR3 in DNA: TGTGCCAGCAGCCAGGAGGGACTAGCTGCTTACAATGAGCAGTTCTTC. This chain joins TRBV4-2 and TRBJ2-1; 9 bases line up with TRBD2. This CDR3 spans 16 amino acids. Germline V CDR1 and CDR2: LGHNA, YNFKEQ. V lost 3 bases to trimming and J lost 4 bases; unmatched junction nucleotides: 7.

This clone came up a few times. The chain recombines TRBV28 with TRBJ2-3; D possibly corresponds to TRBD1 (6 bases). CDR1 and CDR2 from the germline V gene are MDHEN and SYDVKM. This CDR3 spans 17 amino acids. V gave up 6 bases and J gave up 0 bases, with 19 bases separating them. The CDR3 nucleotides are TGTGCCAGCAGCCGCACACAGGGAGTATATAGCACAGATACGCAGTATTTT. Amino acid sequence: CASSRTQGVYSTDTQYF.

The chain carries TRBV5-4 and TRBJ2-1; D is possibly TRBD1 or TRBD2 (5 bases each). V gave up 0 bases and J gave up 2 bases, with 12 bases separating them. The germline V gene encodes CDR1 SGHNT and CDR2 YYREEE (reference sequence). This CDR3 has 16 residues. CDR3 sequence reads: CASSLVSGPTYNEQFF. The DNA of the CDR3 is TGTGCCAGCAGCTTGGTCTCGGGGCCTACCTACAATGAGCAGTTCTTC. The entire variable domain, with the rest obtained from reference TRBV5-4 and TRBJ2-1, is as follows: ETGVTQSPTHLIKTRGQQVTLRCSSQSGHNTVSWYQQALGQGPQFIFQYYREEENGRGNFPPRFSGLQFPNYSSELNVNALELDDSALYLCASSLVSGPTYNEQFFGPGTRLTVL.

This chain uses TRBV5-1 with TRBJ2-5; 7 positions match TRBD2. The J call may be mistaken, given a closer DNA end match to TRBJ2-7. Germline lookup yields CDR1 SGHRS and CDR2 YFSETQ. The CDR3 extends over 13 amino acids. In nucleotides, the CDR3 is TGCGCCAGCAGCTTGGGACGCGGGAGCGAGCAGTACTTC. Its translation: CASSLGRGSEQYF.

The CDR3 region has the DNA TGTGCCAGCAAGCGACAGGGGAATGAAAAACTGTTTTTT. Protein product: CASKRQGNEKLFF. The chain combines TRBV2 with TRBJ1-4; 8 bases line up with TRBD1. This CDR3 region has 13 residues. CDR1 SNHLY and CDR2 FYNNEI come from the germline V gene. V lost 7 bases to trimming and J lost 5 bases; unmatched junction nucleotides: 3.

The chain is built from TRBV6-1 and TRBJ1-1; no clear D. Deletions cut 3 bases from V and 3 bases from J, with 11 bases between. Germline V gene lookup returns CDR1 MNHNS and CDR2 SASEGT. This CDR3 is 14 amino acids long. CDR3 in amino acids: CASSDRQEYTEAFF. The CDR3 nucleotides are TGTGCCAGCAGTGATAGGCAAGAATACACTGAAGCTTTCTTT.

The chain employs TRBV2 and TRBJ2-7; TRBD1 is a possible D gene (6 bases). This CDR3 is 15 amino acids long. Germline loops: CDR1 SNHLY, CDR2 FYNNEI. Between the trimmed V and J ends, which lost 4 bases and 0 bases, there was a span of 13 bases. The CDR3 DNA is TGTGCCAGCAGTGTATTGCAGGGGCTCTCCTACGAGCAGTACTTC. Translation gives CASSVLQGLSYEQYF. The full variable domain, rest sourced from reference TRBV2 and TRBJ2-7, is EPEVTQTPSHQVTQMGQEVILRCVPISNHLYFYWYRQILGQKVEFLVSFYNNEISEKSEIFDDQFSVERPDGSNFTLKIRSTKLEDSAMYFCASSVLQGLSYEQYFGPGTRLTVT.

CDR3 region: CASTSTGTLYEQYF. For the CDR3, the DNA is TGTGCCAGCACCTCTACGGGAACCCTCTACGAGCAGTACTTC. The chain carries TRBV28 and TRBJ2-5, with a weak D call TRBD2 (5 bases). The J call may be wrong; the DNA end is better matched by TRBJ2-7. From germline, CDR1 is MDHEN and CDR2 SYDVKM. This CDR3 is built from 14 residues.

The rearrangement uses TRBV7-6 and TRBJ2-2; 7 bases map to TRBD2. The J segment lost 0 bases and the V segment lost 4 bases, leaving 8 bases of the junction unmatched. The germline CDR1 and CDR2 sequences are SGHVS and FNYEAQ. The CDR3 has 17 amino acids. The CDR3 is CASSYQPSGTNTGELFF. The CDR3 DNA reads as TGTGCCAGCAGCTACCAGCCCAGCGGGACGAACACCGGGGAGCTGTTTTTT.

The rearrangement joins TRBV7-9 to TRBJ2-1, with 13 bases aligning to TRBD2. V lost 4 bases to trimming and J lost 2 bases; unmatched junction nucleotides: 5. Germline lookup yields CDR1 SEHNR and CDR2 FQNEAQ (reference sequence). The CDR3 covers 17 residues. CDR3 amino acids: CASSSGTSGVAYNEQFF. CDR3 sequence (DNA): TGTGCCAGCAGCTCCGGGACTAGCGGGGTAGCCTACAATGAGCAGTTCTTC.

The rearrangement joins TRBV28 to TRBJ2-2; 7 bases line up with TRBD2. The junction had 8 bases not matched to a gene; V was cut back by 6 bases and J by 4 bases. The CDR3 runs to 15 residues. CDR1 is MDHEN and CDR2 is SYDVKM in the germline V gene. The CDR3: CASSSATSPTGELFF. CDR3 DNA: TGTGCCAGCAGCTCTGCGACTAGCCCCACCGGGGAGCTGTTTTTT.

The rearrangement joins TRBV12-5 to TRBJ2-6, with 7 bases matching TRBD1. After removal of 0 bases from V and 3 bases from J, the junction contained 2 bases not matched to a gene. The CDR3 length is 16 residues. Germline CDR1 reads LGHNT; CDR2 reads FRNRAP. This CDR3 reads CASGLVRTGGANVLTF. The CDR3, as DNA: TGTGCTAGTGGTTTGGTACGGACAGGTGGGGCCAACGTCCTGACTTTC. The entire variable domain, with the rest obtained from reference TRBV12-5 and TRBJ2-6, is as follows: DARVTQTPRHKVTEMGQEVTMRCQPILGHNTVFWYRQTMMQGLELLAYFRNRAPLDDSGMPKDRFSAEMPDATLATLKIQPSEPRDSAVYFCASGLVRTGGANVLTFGAGSRLTVL.

The gene calls are TRBV5-5 and TRBJ2-1; D is perhaps TRBD2 (5 bases). Germline V gene data show CDR1 as SGHKS and CDR2 as YYEKEE (reference sequence). The V gene lost 8 bases and the J gene lost 8 bases, with 11 bases spanning the gap. The CDR3 has 11 amino acids. CDR3 DNA: TGTGCCAGTACCGGGGTCCATGAGCAGTTCTTC. Residues: CASTGVHEQFF. Looking up the rest from reference TRBV5-5 and TRBJ2-1 gives the full variable domain: DAGVTQSPTHLIKTRGQQVTLRCSPISGHKSVSWYQQVLGQGPQFIFQYYEKEERGRGNFPDRFSARQFPNYSSELNVNALLLGDSALYLCASTGVHEQFFGPGTRLTVL.

The J gene is TRBJ2-7, the V gene TRBV11-3, with 7 positions matching TRBD1. The CDR3 is 14 amino acids. J gave up 2 bases and V 3 bases, and 4 bases lay outside the gene matches. Germline-derived CDR1 and CDR2 are SGHNT and YENEEA. The CDR3 DNA sequence: TGTGCCAGCAGCTTTGCAGGGGGAACCTACGAGCAGTACTTC. Amino acids: CASSFAGGTYEQYF.

The V gene is TRBV9, the J gene TRBJ1-1; maybe TRBD1 (6 bases). Trimming stripped 0 bases from V and 3 bases from J, with 12 bases between. The V gene's germline CDR1 is SGDLS and CDR2 YYNGEE. This CDR3 region has 15 residues. The CDR3 nucleotides read TGTGCCAGCAGCGTAGACGGAGCAGGGGACACTGAAGCTTTCTTT. Translated: CASSVDGAGDTEAFF.

The sample holds one count of this clone. The rearrangement joins TRBV6-1 to TRBJ1-5; perhaps TRBD1 as D (6 bases). V was trimmed by 7 bases and J by 5 bases, leaving 12 bases between them. CDR3 length equals 13 residues. Germline V gives CDR1 MNHNS, CDR2 SASEGT. The CDR3 spells CASTLGGHQPQHF. In DNA form, the CDR3 reads TGTGCCAGCACCCTAGGGGGGCATCAGCCCCAGCATTTT.

This clone occurred a few times. V usage is TRBV27 and J usage is TRBJ1-4; TRBD1 matches at 7 bases. Germline V gene sequence: CDR1 MNHEY, CDR2 SMNVEV (reference sequence). The length of the CDR3 is 13 residues. J lost 8 bases, V lost 2 bases, and 2 bases had no gene match. CDR3 region: CASSLQGGEKLFF. DNA of the CDR3: TGTGCCAGCAGTTTACAGGGGGGCGAAAAACTGTTTTTT.

CDR3 sequence (DNA): TGTGCCAGCAGACAGGACGGGAGCTCCTACAATGAGCAGTTCTTC. It is translated as CASRQDGSSYNEQFF. The chain links TRBV7-9 to TRBJ2-1; a weak D match, TRBD2 (6 bases). Germline lookup yields CDR1 SEHNR and CDR2 FQNEAQ (reference sequence). The CDR3 runs 15 residues. V dropped 6 bases and J dropped 0 bases, with 12 bases sitting between them. The full variable domain, completed using reference TRBV7-9 and TRBJ2-1, is DTGVSQNPRHKITKRGQNVTFRCDPISEHNRLYWYRQTLGQGPEFLTYFQNEAQLEKSRLLSDRFSAERPKGSFSTLEIQRTEQGDSAMYLCASRQDGSSYNEQFFGPGTRLTVL.